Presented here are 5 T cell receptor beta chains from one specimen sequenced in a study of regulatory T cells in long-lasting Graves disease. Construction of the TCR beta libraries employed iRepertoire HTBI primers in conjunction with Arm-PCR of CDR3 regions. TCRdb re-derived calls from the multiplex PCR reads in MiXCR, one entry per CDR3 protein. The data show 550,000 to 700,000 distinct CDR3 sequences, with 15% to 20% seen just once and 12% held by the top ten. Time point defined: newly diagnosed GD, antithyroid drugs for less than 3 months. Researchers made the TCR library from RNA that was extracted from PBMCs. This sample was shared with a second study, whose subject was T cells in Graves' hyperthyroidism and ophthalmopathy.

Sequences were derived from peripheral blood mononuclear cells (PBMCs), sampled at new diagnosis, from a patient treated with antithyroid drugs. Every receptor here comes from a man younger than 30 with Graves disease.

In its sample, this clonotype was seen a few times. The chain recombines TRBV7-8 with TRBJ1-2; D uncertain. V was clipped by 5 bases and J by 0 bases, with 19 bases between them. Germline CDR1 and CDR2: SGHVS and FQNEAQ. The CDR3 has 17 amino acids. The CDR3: CASSTGPNLSTNYGYTF. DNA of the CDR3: TGTGCCAGCAGCACCGGACCGAACCTAAGTACTAACTATGGCTACACCTTC. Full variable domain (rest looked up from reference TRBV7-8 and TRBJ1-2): GAGVSQSPRYKVAKRGQDVALRCDPISGHVSLFWYQQALGQGPEFLTYFQNEAQLDKSGLPSDRFFAERPEGSVSTLKIQRTQQEDSAVYLCASSTGPNLSTNYGYTFGSGTRLTVV.

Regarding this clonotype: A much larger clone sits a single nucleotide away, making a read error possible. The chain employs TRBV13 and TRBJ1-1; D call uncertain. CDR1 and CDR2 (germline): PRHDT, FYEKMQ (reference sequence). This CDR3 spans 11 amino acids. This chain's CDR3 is CASSRTPETFF. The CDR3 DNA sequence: TGTGCCAGCAGCCGGACGCCTGAAACTTTCTTT.

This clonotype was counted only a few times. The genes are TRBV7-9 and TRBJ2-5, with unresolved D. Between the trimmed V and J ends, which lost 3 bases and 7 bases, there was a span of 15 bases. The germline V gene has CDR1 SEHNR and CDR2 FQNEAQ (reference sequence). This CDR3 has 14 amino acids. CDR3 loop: CASSFFSNSGTQYF. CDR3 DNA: TGTGCCAGCAGCTTTTTCTCGAATTCAGGGACCCAGTACTTC.

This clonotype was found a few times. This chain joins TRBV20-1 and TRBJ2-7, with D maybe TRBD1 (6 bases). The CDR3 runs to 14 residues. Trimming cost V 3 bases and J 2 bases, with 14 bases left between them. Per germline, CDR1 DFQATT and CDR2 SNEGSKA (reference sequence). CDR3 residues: CSASRDTFTYEQYF. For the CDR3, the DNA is TGCAGTGCTAGTCGGGACACCTTTACCTACGAGCAGTACTTC.

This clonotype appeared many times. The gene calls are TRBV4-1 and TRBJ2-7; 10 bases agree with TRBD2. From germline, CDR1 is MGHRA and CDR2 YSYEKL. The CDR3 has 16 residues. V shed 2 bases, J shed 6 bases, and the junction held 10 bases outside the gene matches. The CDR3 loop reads CASSQSLLAGDGEQYF. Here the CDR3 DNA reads TGCGCCAGCAGCCAAAGCCTTCTAGCGGGAGACGGCGAGCAGTACTTC.